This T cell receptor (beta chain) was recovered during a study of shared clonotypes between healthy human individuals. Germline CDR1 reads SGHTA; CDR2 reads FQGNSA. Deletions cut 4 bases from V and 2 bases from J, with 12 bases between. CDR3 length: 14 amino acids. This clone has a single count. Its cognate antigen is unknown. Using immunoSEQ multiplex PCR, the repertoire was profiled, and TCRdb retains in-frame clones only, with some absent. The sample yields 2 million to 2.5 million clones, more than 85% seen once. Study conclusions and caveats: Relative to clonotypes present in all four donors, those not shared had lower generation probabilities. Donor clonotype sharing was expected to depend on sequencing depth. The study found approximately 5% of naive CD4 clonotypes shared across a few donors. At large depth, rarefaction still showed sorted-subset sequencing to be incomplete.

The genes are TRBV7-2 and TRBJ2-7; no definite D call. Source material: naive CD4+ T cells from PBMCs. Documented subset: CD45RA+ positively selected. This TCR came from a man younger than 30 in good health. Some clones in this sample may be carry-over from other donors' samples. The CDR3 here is CASSSLGPTYEQYF. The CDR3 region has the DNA TGTGCCAGCAGCTCACTCGGGCCCACCTACGAGCAGTACTTC.